Below are 12 T cell receptor beta chains sequenced from a single sample in a study of cytomegalovirus exposure and HLA in healthy donors (dated by TCRdb to about 2017). To prepare the library, the immunoSEQ multiplex PCR assay was applied. The multiplex PCR relied on a mix of 60 forward primers for TCR Vbeta segments and 13 reverse primers for TCR Jbeta segments. What TCRdb holds here is the immuneACCESS table cut down to in-frame rearrangements. Part of the clones is not present; checked against another copy, under half of the missing clones reflect an unresolved V gene, and the others are unexplained. The sample table records over 100,000 clones; roughly 69% of these occur just once. The ten largest clones represent 5.4% of the sample. Sequencing input: PBMCs. The origin of the receptors is a woman in her 70s in good health and CMV-seropositive.

The chain is built from TRBV30 and TRBJ2-2; tentatively, D is TRBD2 (5 bases). Germline lookup yields CDR1 GTSNPN and CDR2 SVGIG (reference sequence). V lost 1 base, J lost 11 bases, and 8 bases lay in between. This CDR3 contains 11 residues. The CDR3 loop reads CAWSGTGELFF. The CDR3 DNA sequence: TGTGCCTGGAGTGGCACGGGAGAGCTGTTTTTT. Based on the CDR3 plus reference TRBV30 and TRBJ2-2, the full variable domain is SQTIHQWPATLVQPVGSPLSLECTVEGTSNPNLYWYRQAAGRGLQLLFYSVGIGQISSEVPQNLSASRPQDRQFILSSKKLLLSDSGFYLCAWSGTGELFFGEGSRLTVL.

The rearrangement joins TRBV7-2 to TRBJ1-2; 7 positions match TRBD1. The V gene's germline CDR1 is SGHTA and CDR2 FQGNSA. This CDR3 has 15 amino acids. The V gene end was trimmed by 5 bases and the J gene end by 4 bases; junction bases not matched to a gene: 10. CDR3 coding DNA: TGTGCCAGCAGCCTCCGGGACAGAAGTTTCTATGGCTACACCTTC. It encodes CASSLRDRSFYGYTF.

The table lists this clone with a few counts. CDR3: CSAEGAGTYEQYF. In nucleotides, the CDR3 is TGCAGCGCCGAAGGTGCAGGGACCTACGAGCAGTACTTC. The chain combines TRBV29-1 with TRBJ2-7; tentatively, D is TRBD1 (5 bases). There are 13 residues in the CDR3. Trimming shortened V by 7 bases and J by 2 bases, and 15 bases separated the two germline ends. CDR1 SQVTM and CDR2 ANQGSEA come from the germline V gene.

This clone was seen more than once but under ten times. The chain uses TRBV4-1 and TRBJ2-3; tentatively, D is TRBD2 (6 bases). Germline values: CDR1 MGHRA, CDR2 YSYEKL. Trimming pared 0 bases from V and 2 bases from J, leaving 12 bases between. This CDR3 has 16 amino acids. The CDR3 loop reads CASSQERRGSTDTQYF. The CDR3 bases are TGCGCCAGCAGCCAAGAGCGTCGGGGGTCCACAGATACGCAGTATTTT.

This clone was seen a few times. The chain employs TRBV7-9 and TRBJ1-2; TRBD1 agrees at 7 bases. Germline loops: CDR1 SEHNR, CDR2 FQNEAQ (reference sequence). The CDR3 sequence is 17 residues long. Trimming at V came to 4 bases and at J to 0 bases, leaving 11 bases not matched to a gene. The CDR3 loop is CASSSGQVPLSNYGYTF. The CDR3 DNA follows: TGTGCCAGCAGCTCCGGACAGGTTCCTTTGTCTAACTATGGCTACACCTTC.

This clone was observed a handful of times. This sequence joins TRBV5-6 and TRBJ2-1; the match to TRBD2 covers 10 bases. The CDR3 is 15 amino acids. J gave up 3 bases and V 4 bases, and 4 bases lay outside the gene matches. Germline V CDR1 and CDR2: SGHDT, YYEEEE. CDR3 nucleotides: TGTGCCAGCAGCCCCGGGACTAGCGACTACAATGAGCAGTTCTTC. Amino acids: CASSPGTSDYNEQFF. Using reference TRBV5-6 and TRBJ2-1 for the parts outside the CDR3, the full variable domain is DAGVTQSPTHLIKTRGQQVTLRCSPKSGHDTVSWYQQALGQGPQFIFQYYEEEERQRGNFPDRFSGHQFPNYSSELNVNALLLGDSALYLCASSPGTSDYNEQFFGPGTRLTVL.

This clone turned up a few times. The V call is TRBV11-3, the J call TRBJ1-1; 7 nucleotides agree with TRBD1. Per the germline V gene, CDR1 is SGHNT and CDR2 is YENEEA. Trimming cost V 7 bases and J 1 base; bases outside gene matches: 3. The CDR3 is made up of 13 amino acids. The chain's CDR3 is CASTQGGNTEAFF. The CDR3 region has the DNA TGTGCCAGCACCCAGGGGGGGAACACTGAAGCTTTCTTT.

The genes are TRBV19 and TRBJ1-6, with D perhaps matching TRBD1 (6 bases). V gave up 6 bases and J gave up 6 bases, with 9 bases separating them. Germline V gives CDR1 LNHDA, CDR2 SQIVND (reference sequence). The CDR3 loop spans 13 amino acids. CDR3 bases: TGTGCCAGTAGGGACAGTTTTAATTCACCCCTCCACTTT. Translating gives CASRDSFNSPLHF. Supplemented by reference TRBV19 and TRBJ1-6, the full variable domain reads DGGITQSPKYLFRKEGQNVTLSCEQNLNHDAMYWYRQDPGQGLRLIYYSQIVNDFQKGDIAEGYSVSREKKESFPLTVTSAQKNPTAFYLCASRDSFNSPLHFGNGTRLTVT.

A note on this clone: At one of its ends the junction is not consistent with the germline gene, which may arise from a read error. The chain couples TRBV6-5 to TRBJ1-2; D gene unclear. The CDR3 contains 13 residues. Germline-derived CDR1 and CDR2 are MNHEY and SVGAGI. CDR3 nucleotides: TGTGCCAGCAGTTACGAATCCGACTATGGCTACCCCTTC. Translated: CASSYESDYGYPF.

Only a few counts were recorded for this clone. The chain combines TRBV10-1 with TRBJ1-1, with TRBD1 matching 7 bases. The V and J ends lost 5 bases and 2 bases, in that order; junction bases with no gene match: 2. Germline CDR1 WNHNN, CDR2 SYGVQD (reference sequence). The CDR3 loop spans 13 amino acids. The CDR3 here is CASSRTGNTEAFF. In nucleotides, the CDR3 is TGCGCCAGCAGTAGGACAGGTAACACTGAAGCTTTCTTT.

The chain uses TRBV6-5 and TRBJ1-1; D gene unclear. V dropped 6 bases and J dropped 1 base, with 9 bases sitting between them. Germline assignment: CDR1 MNHEY and CDR2 SVGAGI. The CDR3 totals 13 residues. The DNA of the CDR3 is TGTGCCAGCAGCCGGGGTGCGAACACTGAAGCTTTCTTT. It is translated as CASSRGANTEAFF.

V usage is TRBV10-3 and J usage is TRBJ2-7; 8 positions match TRBD2. CDR3 length: 16 residues. V trimming: 5 bases; J trimming: 0 bases; junction bases outside the gene matches: 9. CDR1 and CDR2 (germline): ENHRY, SYGVKD. The chain's CDR3 is CAISKLSGGISYEQYF. The CDR3 nucleotides read TGTGCCATCAGTAAGCTCAGCGGGGGAATCTCCTACGAGCAGTACTTC.